This note documents a single T cell receptor beta chain sequence. Its antigen is unknown. TCR beta VDJ combinations and CDR3 sequences were profiled from genomic DNA. TCRdb used MiXCR to reprocess the reads, holding one entry per CDR3 protein. The data contain approximately 50,000 distinct CDR3 sequences, roughly 69% of them singletons. This sample stems from a study of CD8+CD57+ T cells in acquired aplastic anemia. General study findings and limits: There were some 27 CD8+ CDR3 sequences that occurred in both patients and controls.

Source material: sorted CD4+, CD8+, or CD8+CD57+ T cells (not recorded which) from PBMCs. This sequence originates from a human donor in good health, serving as a control.

Here the CDR3 DNA reads TGTGCCAGCACCACCCAGGACAGGTTACCCTACGAGCAGTACTTC. Amino acid sequence: CASTTQDRLPYEQYF. This rearrangement joins TRBV5-5 to TRBJ2-7; the match to TRBD1 covers 7 bases. The CDR3 totals 15 residues. Germline CDR1 and CDR2: SGHKS and YYEKEE (reference sequence). Losses at the gene ends were 6 bases for V and 2 bases for J; bases not matched to a gene: 11.